A selection of T cell receptor beta chains follows, all from one sample in a study of cytomegalovirus exposure and HLA in healthy donors. Libraries were prepared by immunoSEQ multiplex PCR; TCRdb keeps only in-frame clonotypes and omits some of them. The sample lists fewer than 100,000 clones, 60% to 80% seen once, with roughly 8% in the top ten. What was sequenced was PBMCs. The receptors shown here come from a female donor in good health and CMV-seronegative. CDR3s leave out the opening cysteine and the closing phenylalanine or tryptophan. Not all rows give a size; the values are once, few, many and, for expanded clones, a class.

cdr3_aa,v_call,clone_size
ASSLGEDRGNTEAF,TRBV5-1,.
ASTPLDRSSYEQY,TRBV7-7,.
SSSLERGANYGYT,TRBV7-9,.
ASSPGQGRSYEQY,TRBV19,few
ASSQVTGQGPYEQF,TRBV4-1,.
ASSPRGGSNTEAF,TRBV7-2,.
ASSFRTTSGTGTDTQY,TRBV13,.
ASSPRTDMYGYT,TRBV9,.
AISEGERQPQH,TRBV10-3,.
ASSLGLAGAQETQY,TRBV7-2,.
ASSVLSGGDGYGYT,TRBV9,.
ASGVANTGELF,TRBV7-2,.
ASRYSGMDNSPLH,TRBV7-2,.
AIGGGGLTDTQY,TRBV10-3,.
ASSSPGVYSYEQY,TRBV27,.
ASSQAQGASNTEAF,TRBV4-1,.
ASSQEPGSYEQY,TRBV4-2,.
ASSLGDRGPYEQY,TRBV7-7,.
ASSIDLTGQETQY,TRBV19,.
ASSTQERGLTGNTIY,TRBV19,once
ASSQDRGYTGELF,TRBV14,.
ASSLVGLAGRGDEQF,TRBV5-6,.
ASSLAPGRSQPQH,TRBV5-1,.
ATSLVDGKQF,TRBV15,.
ASSYGAEETQY,TRBV5-1,.
ASSEAGGEYNEQF,TRBV25-1,.
ASSVEQGADTQY,TRBV5-6,.
ATSVGPRLEAF,TRBV15,once